This TCR beta chain was sequenced during a study of T-cell reconstitution after alpha-beta-depleted transplantation in children. CDR3 length: 14 residues. Trimming left V 5 bases short and J 5 bases short, with 16 bases between. This sample's TCRbeta library carried unique molecular identifier barcodes. Via MiXCR, TCRdb re-called the PCR reads, giving one row per CDR3 protein. Counted here are a few hundred thousand distinct CDR3 sequences, roughly 12% occurring once; the ten biggest clones make up 23%. This clonotype was found many times. Its target is unknown. General study results and limits: The study reportedly traced alpha-beta T cells about two months after transplant to several hundred expanded graft clones. TCRbeta diversity was high at day 60 in some patients (a result of surviving recipient T cells and thymic progenitors). Counts and diversity of T cells one year after transplant came mostly from newly produced T cells.

The chain employs TRBV12-3 or TRBV12-4 and TRBJ2-7; D remains ambiguous. The TCR was taken from a male patient aged 2 to 10 who had a stem cell transplant for chronic granulomatous disease, so the T cells may come from the graft donor. Sequencing used peripheral blood, obtained 180 days after TCRalphabeta/CD19-depleted stem cell transplant. The CDR3 DNA reads as TGTGCCAGCAGTCGTGTCCTCCGAAGTGACGAGCAGTACTTC. The encoded protein is CASSRVLRSDEQYF.